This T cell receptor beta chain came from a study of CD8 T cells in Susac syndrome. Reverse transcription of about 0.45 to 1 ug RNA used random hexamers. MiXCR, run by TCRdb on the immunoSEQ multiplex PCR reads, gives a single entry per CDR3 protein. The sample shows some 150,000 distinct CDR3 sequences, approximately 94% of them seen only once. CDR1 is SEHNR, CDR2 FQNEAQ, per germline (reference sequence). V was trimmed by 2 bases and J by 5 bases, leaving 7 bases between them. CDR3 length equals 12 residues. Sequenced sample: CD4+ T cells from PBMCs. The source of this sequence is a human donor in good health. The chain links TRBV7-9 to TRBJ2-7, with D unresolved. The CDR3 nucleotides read TGTGCCAGCAGCTTACAGATGGACGAGCAGTACTTC. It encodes CASSLQMDEQYF.